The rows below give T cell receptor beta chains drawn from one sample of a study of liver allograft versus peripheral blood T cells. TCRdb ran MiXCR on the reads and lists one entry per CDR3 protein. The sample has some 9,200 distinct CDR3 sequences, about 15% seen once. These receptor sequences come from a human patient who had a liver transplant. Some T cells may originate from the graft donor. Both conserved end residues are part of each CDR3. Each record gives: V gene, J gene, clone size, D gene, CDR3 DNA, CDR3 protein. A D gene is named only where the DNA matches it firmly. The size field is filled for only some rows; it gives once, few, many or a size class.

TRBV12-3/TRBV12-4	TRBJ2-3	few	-	TGTGCCAGCAGTTTTCGGGACACGACAGATACGCAGTATTTT	CASSFRDTTDTQYF
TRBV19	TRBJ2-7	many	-	TGTGCCAGTAGTATGGGCCCCGGGACAATCTACGAGCAGTACTTC	CASSMGPGTIYEQYF
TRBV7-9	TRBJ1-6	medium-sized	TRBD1	TGTGCCAGCAGCTTACCGGACAGGGGATTATCACCCCTCCACTTT	CASSLPDRGLSPLHF
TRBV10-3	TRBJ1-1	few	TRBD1	TGTGCCATCAGTGAGGCGAGACAGGGGAACACTGAAGCTTTCTTT	CAISEARQGNTEAFF
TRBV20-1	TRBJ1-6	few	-	TGCAGTGCTAGAGATGGGACCGAGGACAGCTATAATTCACCCCTCCACTTT	CSARDGTEDSYNSPLHF
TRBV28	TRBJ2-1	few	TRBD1	TGTGCCAGCAGTTTATTTACAGGGGGACTGAATGAGCAGTTCTTC	CASSLFTGGLNEQFF
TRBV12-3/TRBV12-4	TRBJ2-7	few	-	TGTGCCAGCAGTATTAGGCGGGGTCCCTCCTACGAGCAGTACTTC	CASSIRRGPSYEQYF
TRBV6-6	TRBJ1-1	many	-	TGTGCCAGCAGTTGGGTGGGTCGGAGGGCTGAAGCTTTCTTT	CASSWVGRRAEAFF
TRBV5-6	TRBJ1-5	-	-	TGTGCCAGCAGCTTCATGGACGGGCAGCCCCAGCATTTT	CASSFMDGQPQHF
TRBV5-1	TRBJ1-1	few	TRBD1	TGCGCCAGCAGTCAGGACAGGGGGCACACTGAAGCTTTCTTT	CASSQDRGHTEAFF
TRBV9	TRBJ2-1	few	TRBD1	TGTGCCAGCAGCCACGGACAGGGAGACAATGAGCAGTTCTTC	CASSHGQGDNEQFF
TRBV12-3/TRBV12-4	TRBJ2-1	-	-	TGTGCCAGCAGTGCGGGGCCCTCCTACAATGAGCAGTTCTTC	CASSAGPSYNEQFF
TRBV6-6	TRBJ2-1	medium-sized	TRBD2	TGTGCCAGCAGCGACCCCGTGGTAGCGGGAGTTGGAGAGCAGTTCTTC	CASSDPVVAGVGEQFF
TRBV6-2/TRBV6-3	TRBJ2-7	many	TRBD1	TGTGCCAGCAGAACACTGGACAGGAGCTCCTACGAGCAGTACTTC	CASRTLDRSSYEQYF
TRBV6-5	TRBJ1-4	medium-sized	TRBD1	TGTGCCAGCAGTTACGCGGGACAGAATGAAAAACTGTTTTTT	CASSYAGQNEKLFF
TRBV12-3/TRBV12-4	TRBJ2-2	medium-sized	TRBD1	TGTGCCAGCAGTGTGGGACAGGGAACCGGGGAGCTGTTTTTT	CASSVGQGTGELFF
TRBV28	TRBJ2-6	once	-	TGTGCCAGCAGTTTATCTACAGGGTCTGGGGCCAACGTCCTGACTTTC	CASSLSTGSGANVLTF
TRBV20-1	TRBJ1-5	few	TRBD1	TGCAGTGCCGGAGACAGGGGGCAGGGTCAGCCCCAGCATTTT	CSAGDRGQGQPQHF
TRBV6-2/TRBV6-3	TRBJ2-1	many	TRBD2	TGTGCCAGCAGTTACACGGGACTAGCGGGAGGTCGATCCTACAATGAGCAGTTCTTC	CASSYTGLAGGRSYNEQFF
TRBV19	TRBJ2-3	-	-	TGTACCAGTAGCCGAGCGGTAACTAGCACAGATACGCAGTATTTT	CTSSRAVTSTDTQYF
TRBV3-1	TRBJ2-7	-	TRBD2	TGTGCCAGCAGCCAGGATACCGGGACTAGCGGGAGAGGCGAGCAGTACTTC	CASSQDTGTSGRGEQYF
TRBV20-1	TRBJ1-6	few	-	TGCAGTGCAACTCCGGACAGTTCACCCCTCCACTTT	CSATPDSSPLHF
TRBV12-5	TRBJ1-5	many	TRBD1	TGTGCTAGTGGTTTGGTTTCAGGGGGCGAAAATCAGCCCCAGCATTTT	CASGLVSGGENQPQHF
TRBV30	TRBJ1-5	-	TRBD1	TGTGCCTGGAAAGAGACAGGGGTTGGAAATCAGCCCCAGCATTTT	CAWKETGVGNQPQHF
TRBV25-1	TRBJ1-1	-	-	TGTGCCAGCAGTGTCCACCCTACTAGGGCTTTCTTT	CASSVHPTRAFF
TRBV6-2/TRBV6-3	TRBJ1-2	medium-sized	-	TGTGCCAGCAGTTACAGACTATATGGCTACACCTTC	CASSYRLYGYTF
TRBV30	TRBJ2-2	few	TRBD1	TGTGCCTGGAGCAAAGAACCGGGACAGGGGGGAACCGGGGAGCTGTTTTTT	CAWSKEPGQGGTGELFF
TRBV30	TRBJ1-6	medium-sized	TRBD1	TGTGCCTTGGACAGGGGCGGTTCACCCCTCCACTTT	CALDRGGSPLHF
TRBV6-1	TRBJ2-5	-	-	TGTGCCAGCAGGGGCCCGGTTCAAGAGACCCAGTACTTC	CASRGPVQETQYF
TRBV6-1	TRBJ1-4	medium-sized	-	TGTGCCACCTCCGGAGCGGGATTTGAGGAAAAACTGTTTTTT	CATSGAGFEEKLFF
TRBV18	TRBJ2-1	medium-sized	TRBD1	TGTGCCAGCTCGCCCGCCGGGACAGGGGCCTACAATGAGCAGTTCTTC	CASSPAGTGAYNEQFF
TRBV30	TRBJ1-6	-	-	TGTGCCTGGAGTGTTTTCGGGACCCTGGGGTCACCCCTCCACTTT	CAWSVFGTLGSPLHF
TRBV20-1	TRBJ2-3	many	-	TGCAGTGCTAATGGCGACGGAAGCACAGATACGCAGTATTTT	CSANGDGSTDTQYF
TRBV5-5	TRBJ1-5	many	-	TGTGCCAGCAGCTTGGGAACCCGGGGCAATCAGCCCCAGCATTTT	CASSLGTRGNQPQHF
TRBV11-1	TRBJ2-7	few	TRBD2	TGTGCCAGCAGCTTGACACTAGCGGATTCCTACGAGCAGTACTTC	CASSLTLADSYEQYF
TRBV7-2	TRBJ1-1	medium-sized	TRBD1	TGTGCCAGCAGCCCTTCCAGGGGGCGCGCTTTGGGCACTGAAGCTTTCTTT	CASSPSRGRALGTEAFF
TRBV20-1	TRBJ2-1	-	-	TGCAGTGCTCAGGGTATAAGCAATGAGCAGTTCTTC	CSAQGISNEQFF
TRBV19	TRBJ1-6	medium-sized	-	TGTGCCAGTAGTATAGGGACAACGAATTCACCCCTCCACTTT	CASSIGTTNSPLHF
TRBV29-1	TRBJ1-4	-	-	TGCAGCGTGGGCTCGGGGGCGACTAATGAAAAACTGTTTTTT	CSVGSGATNEKLFF
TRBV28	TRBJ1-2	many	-	TGTGCCAGCAGTTCCCGGACGGCGACCACTAACTATGGCTACACCTTC	CASSSRTATTNYGYTF
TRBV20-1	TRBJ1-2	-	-	TGCAGTGCATCCGGACGGGGGGGGGACTATGGCTACACCTTC	CSASGRGGDYGYTF
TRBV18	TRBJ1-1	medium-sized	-	TGTGCCAGCTCACTCCTCGGACAGATGAACACTGAAGCTTTCTTT	CASSLLGQMNTEAFF
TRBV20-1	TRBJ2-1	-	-	TGCAGTGCTCGCAGGGCAAACAATGAGCAGTTCTTC	CSARRANNEQFF
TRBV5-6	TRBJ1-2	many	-	TGTGCCAGCAGCCGCACCTTAGGCTACACCTTC	CASSRTLGYTF
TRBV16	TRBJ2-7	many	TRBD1	TGTGCCAGCAGCCTCTCGACAGGGAACGAGCAGTACTTC	CASSLSTGNEQYF
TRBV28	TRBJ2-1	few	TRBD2	TGTGCCAGCAGTTTTAGCGGGAATTTCTACAATGAGCAGTTCTTC	CASSFSGNFYNEQFF
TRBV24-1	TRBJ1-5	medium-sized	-	TGTGCCACCAGTCCCGGGGGAGGGGTTCAGCCCCAGCATTTT	CATSPGGGVQPQHF
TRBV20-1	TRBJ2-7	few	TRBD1	TGCAGTGCTTGGGACAGCTCCTACGAGCAGTACTTC	CSAWDSSYEQYF
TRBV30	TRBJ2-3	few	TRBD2	TGTGCCTGGAGTGTAACTAGCGGGAGTCTAGATACGCAGTATTTT	CAWSVTSGSLDTQYF
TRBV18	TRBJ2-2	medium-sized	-	TGTGCCAGCTCACCTAGGGCTGACGGGGAGCTGTTTTTT	CASSPRADGELFF
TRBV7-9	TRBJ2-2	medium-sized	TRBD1	TGTGCCAGCAGGACAGGGGGGGACACCGGGGAGCTGTTTTTT	CASRTGGDTGELFF
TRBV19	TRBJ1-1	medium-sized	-	TGTGCCAGTAGTATAGGCGGGGTCGGGGCTCGGAACACTGAAGCTTTCTTT	CASSIGGVGARNTEAFF
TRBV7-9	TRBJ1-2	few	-	TGTGCCAGCAGCTTAGCGACCGGACAGAACTATGGCTACACCTTC	CASSLATGQNYGYTF
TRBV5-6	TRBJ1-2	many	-	TGTGCCAGCAGCTTGCTGGGGTTAGGAGGCGGCTACACCTTC	CASSLLGLGGGYTF
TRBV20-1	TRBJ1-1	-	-	TGCAGTGCTAGTCAGACAGCGAACACTGAAGCTTTCTTT	CSASQTANTEAFF
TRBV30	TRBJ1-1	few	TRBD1	TGTGCCTGGAGGGGACAGGGGGCTGCCTACACTGAAGCTTTCTTT	CAWRGQGAAYTEAFF
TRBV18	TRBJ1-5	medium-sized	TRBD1	TGTGCCAGCTCACCAGTTAGGGGGCCCAGCAATCAGCCCCAGCATTTT	CASSPVRGPSNQPQHF
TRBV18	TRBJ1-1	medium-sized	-	TGTGCCAGCTCACCACGAGAGGGGAAAGCTTTCTTT	CASSPREGKAFF